A selection of T cell receptor beta chains follows, all from one sample in a study of graft-versus-host responses after intestinal transplantation. Some clones are missing from TCRdb's copy, which holds only in-frame ones; the method was immunoSEQ multiplex PCR. This sample has roughly 100,000 clones; over 85% occur once, and the top ten carry 1% to 1.5%. No cognate antigen is known for these TCRs. The sample consisted of unstimulated CD8+ T cells sorted from spleen or lymph node cells, taken before intestinal transplant. The source is a human donor who received an intestinal transplant. Each CDR3 is given with its conserved first and last residue. A D gene is named only where the DNA matches it firmly. Some rows mark clone size as missing; the rest say once, few, many or name a class of expanded clone.

d_call: NA
j_call: TRBJ2-7
clone_size: NA
v_call: TRBV27
cdr3_nt: TGTGCCAGCAGGGTGACAGCGTTATCTTCCTACGAGCAGTACTTC
cdr3_aa: CASRVTALSSYEQYF

d_call: NA
j_call: TRBJ1-2
clone_size: once
v_call: TRBV7-3
cdr3_nt: TGTGCCAGCAGCGCCCATTATGGCTACACCTTC
cdr3_aa: CASSAHYGYTF

d_call: TRBD2
j_call: TRBJ2-3
clone_size: NA
v_call: TRBV2
cdr3_nt: TGTGCCAGGCGTGGGGCTAGCGGGGACAGCATAGCAGGAACGCAGTATTTT
cdr3_aa: CARRGASGDSIAGTQYF

d_call: NA
j_call: TRBJ1-1
clone_size: NA
v_call: TRBV6-5
cdr3_nt: TGTGCCAGCTGCCCGGGCGGGCCGAACACTGAAGCTTTCTTT
cdr3_aa: CASCPGGPNTEAFF

d_call: NA
j_call: TRBJ2-1
clone_size: NA
v_call: TRBV13
cdr3_nt: TGTGCCAGCAGCTTAGGCACGGGTTCCTACAATGAGCAGTTCTTC
cdr3_aa: CASSLGTGSYNEQFF

d_call: TRBD2
j_call: TRBJ2-1
clone_size: NA
v_call: TRBV2
cdr3_nt: TGTGCCAGCAGTGAAGGTAGCGGGGGGGCCGAGGAGCAGTTCTTC
cdr3_aa: CASSEGSGGAEEQFF

d_call: TRBD1
j_call: TRBJ1-1
clone_size: once
v_call: TRBV4-1
cdr3_nt: TGCGCCAGCAGCCAAAAACTGACAGGGCTAACTTTCTTT
cdr3_aa: CASSQKLTGLTFF

d_call: NA
j_call: TRBJ2-7
clone_size: NA
v_call: TRBV11-2
cdr3_nt: TGTGCCAGCAGCCCATCCAGCGAGCAGTACTTC
cdr3_aa: CASSPSSEQYF

d_call: TRBD1
j_call: TRBJ1-6
clone_size: NA
v_call: TRBV11-1
cdr3_nt: TGTGCCAGCAGCACCCCGACAGGGAAGGGATCCTATAATTCACCCCTCCACTTT
cdr3_aa: CASSTPTGKGSYNSPLHF

d_call: NA
j_call: TRBJ2-7
clone_size: NA
v_call: TRBV28
cdr3_nt: TGTGCCGGCAGTACAGGCGGAGAGCAGTACTTC
cdr3_aa: CAGSTGGEQYF